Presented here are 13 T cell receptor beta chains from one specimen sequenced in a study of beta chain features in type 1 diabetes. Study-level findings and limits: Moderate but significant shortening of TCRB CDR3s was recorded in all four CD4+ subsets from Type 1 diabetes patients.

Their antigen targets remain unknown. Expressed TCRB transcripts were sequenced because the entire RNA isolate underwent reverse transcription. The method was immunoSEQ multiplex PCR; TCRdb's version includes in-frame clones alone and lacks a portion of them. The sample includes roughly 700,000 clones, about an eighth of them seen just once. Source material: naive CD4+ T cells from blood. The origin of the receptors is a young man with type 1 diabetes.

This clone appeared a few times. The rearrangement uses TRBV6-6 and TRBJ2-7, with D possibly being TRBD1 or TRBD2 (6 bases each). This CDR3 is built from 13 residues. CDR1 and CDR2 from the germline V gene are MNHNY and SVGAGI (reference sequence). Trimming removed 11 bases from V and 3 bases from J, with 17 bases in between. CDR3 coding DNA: TGTGCCTCCCGGCGGGACATATACTACGAGCAGTACTTC. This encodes CASRRDIYYEQYF.

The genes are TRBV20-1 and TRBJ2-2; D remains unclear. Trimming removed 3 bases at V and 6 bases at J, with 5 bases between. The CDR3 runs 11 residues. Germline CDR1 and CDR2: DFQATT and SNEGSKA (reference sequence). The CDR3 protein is CSASPPGELFF. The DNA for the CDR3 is TGCAGTGCTAGTCCCCCCGGGGAGCTGTTTTTT.

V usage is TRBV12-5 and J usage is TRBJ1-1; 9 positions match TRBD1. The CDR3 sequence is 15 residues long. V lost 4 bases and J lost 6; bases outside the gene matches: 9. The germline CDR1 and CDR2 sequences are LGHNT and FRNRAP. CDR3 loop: CASGSETGGIPEAFF. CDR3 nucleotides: TGTGCTAGTGGTTCCGAGACAGGGGGTATCCCTGAAGCTTTCTTT.

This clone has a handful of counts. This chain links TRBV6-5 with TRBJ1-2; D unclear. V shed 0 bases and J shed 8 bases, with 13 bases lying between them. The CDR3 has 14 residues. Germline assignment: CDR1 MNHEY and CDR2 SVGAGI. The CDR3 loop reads CASSYSASPKGYTF. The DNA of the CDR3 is TGTGCCAGCAGTTACTCGGCCTCCCCGAAAGGCTACACCTTC.

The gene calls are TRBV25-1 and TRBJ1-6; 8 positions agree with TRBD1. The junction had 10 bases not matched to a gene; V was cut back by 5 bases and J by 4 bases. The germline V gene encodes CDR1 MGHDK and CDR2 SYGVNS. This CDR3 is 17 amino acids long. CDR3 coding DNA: TGTGCCAGCAGTCATTCTCCGGGACAGGATTATAATTCACCCCTCCACTTT. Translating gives CASSHSPGQDYNSPLHF.

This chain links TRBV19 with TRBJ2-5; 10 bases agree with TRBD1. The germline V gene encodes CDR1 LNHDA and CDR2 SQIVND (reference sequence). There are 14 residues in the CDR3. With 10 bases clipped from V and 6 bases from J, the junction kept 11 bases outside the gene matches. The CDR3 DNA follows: TGTGCCACCGAGCCGACAGGGGGCGGGAAGACCCAGTACTTC. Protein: CATEPTGGGKTQYF.

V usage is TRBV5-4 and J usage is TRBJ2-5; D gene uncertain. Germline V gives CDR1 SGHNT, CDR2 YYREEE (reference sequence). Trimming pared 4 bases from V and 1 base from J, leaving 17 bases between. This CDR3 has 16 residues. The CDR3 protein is CASSGEIGRRQETQYF. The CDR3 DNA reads TGTGCCAGCAGCGGGGAAATCGGCCGGCGCCAAGAGACCCAGTACTTC.

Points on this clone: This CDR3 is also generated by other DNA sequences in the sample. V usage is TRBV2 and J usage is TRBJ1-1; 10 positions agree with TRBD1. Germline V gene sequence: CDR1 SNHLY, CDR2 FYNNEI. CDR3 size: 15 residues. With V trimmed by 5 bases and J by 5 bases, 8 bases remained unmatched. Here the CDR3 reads CASSPGQGRGTEAFF. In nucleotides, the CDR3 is TGTGCCAGCAGTCCGGGACAGGGGAGAGGGACTGAAGCTTTCTTT.

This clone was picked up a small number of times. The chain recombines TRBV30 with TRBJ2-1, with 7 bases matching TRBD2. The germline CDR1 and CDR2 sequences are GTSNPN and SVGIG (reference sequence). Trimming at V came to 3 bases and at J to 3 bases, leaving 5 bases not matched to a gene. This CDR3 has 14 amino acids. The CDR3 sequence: CAWRRGGNYNEQFF. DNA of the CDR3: TGTGCCTGGAGACGCGGGGGAAACTACAATGAGCAGTTCTTC.

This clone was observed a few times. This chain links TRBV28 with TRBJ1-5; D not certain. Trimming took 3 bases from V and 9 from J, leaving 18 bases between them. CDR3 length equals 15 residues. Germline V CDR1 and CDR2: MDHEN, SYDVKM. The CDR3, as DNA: TGTGCCAGCAGTTTGGGGATCGGGTGGATCCCGCCCCAGCATTTT. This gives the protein CASSLGIGWIPPQHF.

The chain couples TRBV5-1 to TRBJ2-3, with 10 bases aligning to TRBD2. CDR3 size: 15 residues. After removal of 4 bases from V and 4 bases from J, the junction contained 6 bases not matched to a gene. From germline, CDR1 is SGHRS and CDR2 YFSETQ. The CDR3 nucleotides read TGCGCCAGCAGCCTTACTAGCGGGGTGGCAGATACGCAGTATTTT. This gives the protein CASSLTSGVADTQYF.

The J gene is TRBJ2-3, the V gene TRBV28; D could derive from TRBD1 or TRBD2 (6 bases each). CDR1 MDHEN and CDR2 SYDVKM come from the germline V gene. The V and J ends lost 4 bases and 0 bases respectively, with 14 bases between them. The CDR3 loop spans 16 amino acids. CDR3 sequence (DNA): TGTGCCAGCAGTTCGGGGGCAGCGCCTAGCACAGATACGCAGTATTTT. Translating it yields CASSSGAAPSTDTQYF.

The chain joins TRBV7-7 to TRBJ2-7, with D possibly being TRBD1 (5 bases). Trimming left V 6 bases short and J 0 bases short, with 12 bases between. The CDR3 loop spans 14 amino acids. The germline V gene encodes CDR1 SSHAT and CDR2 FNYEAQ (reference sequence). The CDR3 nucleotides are TGTGCCAGCAGTCCGACAGAGATCTCCTACGAGCAGTACTTC. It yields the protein CASSPTEISYEQYF.